The sequence of this T cell receptor beta chain was determined in a study of T-cell memory formation after mild COVID-19. In the study overall: Among the donors, TCR clusters were largely specific to each donor.

In this sample, this clonotype turned up a few times. V trimming: 8 bases; J trimming: 3 bases; junction bases outside the gene matches: 1. The CDR3 covers 12 residues. Germline CDR1 reads MGHDK; CDR2 reads SYGVNS. The authors produced TCR alpha and TCR beta cDNA libraries with sample barcodes and UMIs by 5'RACE using constant-segment primers. TCRdb processed the 5' RACE reads anew with MiXCR; each CDR3 protein has one entry. This table holds a few hundred thousand distinct CDR3 sequences, roughly 22% found once. Material: PBMCs or a T cell subset sorted from them (not recorded which). The chain carries TRBV25-1 and TRBJ2-1, with 7 bases that match TRBD2. The clonotype was recovered from an adult woman who had mild COVID-19 (a few samples of this study predate the infection). Cell type and time point are not known. This chain's CDR3 is CASGLVYNEQFF. DNA of the CDR3: TGTGCCAGCGGACTAGTCTACAATGAGCAGTTCTTC.